This T cell receptor beta chain was retrieved from a study of vaccination effects on CD4 cells after COVID-19. As to this clone: Its matching antigen is unknown.

The germline V gene has CDR1 SGHKS and CDR2 YYEKEE (reference sequence). The CDR3 is made up of 16 amino acids. Deletions cut 0 bases from V and 4 bases from J, with 16 bases between. This table comes from immunoSEQ multiplex PCR, and its TCRdb copy is limited to in-frame clones, with some not included. Altogether 45,000 to 55,000 clones are present, over 60% being singletons, with the ten largest covering 4.5% to 5.5%. Having been cultured for 10 days, the cells underwent CD4+ T cell isolation. This individual tested PCR-positive for SARS-CoV-2 infection between March and December 2020. Two doses of either BNT162b2 or mRNA-1273 were given to each participant.

The sequence was obtained from a human donor who had a prior SARS-CoV-2 infection. The source material was CD4+ T cells from PBMCs cultured without peptide, sampled after COVID-19 vaccination. The chain joins TRBV5-5 to TRBJ1-1; D is perhaps TRBD1 (6 bases). For the CDR3, the DNA is TGTGCCAGCAGCTTGGAAGGTCTCGGGACACTCACTGAAGCTTTCTTT. This encodes CASSLEGLGTLTEAFF.